This T cell receptor (beta chain) was sequenced during a study of cytomegalovirus exposure and HLA in healthy donors. This clone came up once. CDR3 length: 13 amino acids. V lost 10 bases and J lost 7; bases outside the gene matches: 11. The germline gives CDR1 SGHNT, CDR2 YYREEE (reference sequence). The protocol was immunoSEQ multiplex PCR, while the TCRdb copy is restricted to in-frame clones and leaves out a portion. Of approximately 240,000 clones listed, around nine tenths are singletons. This TCR was sampled from a woman between 18 and 29 years old in good health and CMV-seronegative. Material: PBMCs. The gene calls are TRBV5-4 and TRBJ2-5; TRBD2 matches 9 bases. The CDR3 DNA reads TGTGCCGGGTCCTTAGCGGGAGAGGGGACCCAGTACTTC. This encodes CAGSLAGEGTQYF.